The 6 T cell receptor beta chains below come from one sample, sequenced in a study of blood T cells in healthy people across ages. The second PCR ran roughly 7 to 12 cycles with a sample-barcoded 5' primer and J-beta primers. From the 5' RACE reads, TCRdb called clonotypes with MiXCR, one entry per CDR3 protein. The table includes approximately 690,000 distinct CDR3 sequences, 40% to 45% detected once. Sequencing was done on a sample of blood. These receptors were taken from a man at least 80 years old in good health.

This clonotype was observed a few times. The rearrangement joins TRBV4-3 to TRBJ2-1; 8 positions agree with TRBD2. Germline V gives CDR1 LGHNA, CDR2 YSLEER. J was trimmed by 6 bases and V by 4 bases; bases with no gene match: 17. This CDR3 region has 18 residues. As DNA, the CDR3 is TGCGCCAGCAGCCGTCACCCAATTTCCGGGACTAGAATCAATGAGCAGTTCTTC. This translates into CASSRHPISGTRINEQFF.

This clonotype was picked up a small number of times. The rearrangement joins TRBV6-5 to TRBJ1-2, with unresolved D. The CDR3 extends over 16 amino acids. Trimming pared 5 bases from V and 0 bases from J, leaving 16 bases between. From germline, CDR1 is MNHEY and CDR2 SVGAGI. CDR3 protein: CASSPFGESSNYGYTF. In DNA, the CDR3 is TGTGCCAGCAGTCCGTTCGGCGAGAGCTCTAACTATGGCTACACCTTC.

V is TRBV3-1 and J is TRBJ2-1; the match to TRBD1 covers 7 bases. V was clipped by 3 bases and J by 2 bases; unmatched bases: 10. CDR1 LGHDT and CDR2 YNNKEL come from the germline V gene (reference sequence). The CDR3 loop spans 17 amino acids. The CDR3 spells CASSHTNRGRTYNEQFF. The CDR3 nucleotides are TGTGCCAGCAGCCACACCAACAGGGGACGCACCTACAATGAGCAGTTCTTC.

This chain links TRBV5-1 with TRBJ2-1; 7 bases align to TRBD2. This CDR3 region has 12 residues. Germline CDR1 is SGHRS and CDR2 is YFSETQ. The ends lost 0 bases at V and 11 bases at J; junction bases unmatched: 2. The CDR3 nucleotides read TGCGCCAGCAGCTTGGAACTAGCGCAGCAGTTCTTC. Protein: CASSLELAQQFF.

V gene TRBV12-3 or TRBV12-4 combines with J gene TRBJ2-1, with D unclear. The CDR3 contains 11 residues. Between the trimmed V and J ends, which lost 7 bases and 13 bases, there was a span of 14 bases. CDR3: CASTSTETQFF. The CDR3 region has the DNA TGTGCCAGCACATCGACCGAGACCCAGTTCTTC.

This clonotype was found a few times. A much bigger clone sits one base away, suggesting this may be a read error. The gene calls are TRBV6-2 or TRBV6-3 and TRBJ2-7; 10 bases agree with TRBD1. This CDR3 spans 17 amino acids. The germline V gene encodes CDR1 MNHEY and CDR2 SVGEGT. The junction had 12 bases not matched to a gene; V was cut back by 0 bases and J by 7 bases. CDR3 region: CASSYSLAGQGIGEQYF. The CDR3 coding sequence is TGTGCCAGCAGTTACTCACTTGCGGGACAGGGGATCGGGGAGCAGTACTTC.